This TCR beta chain derives from a study of cytomegalovirus exposure and HLA in healthy donors. Germline V gene data show CDR1 as ENHRY and CDR2 as SYGVKD. The junction had 11 bases not matched to a gene; V was cut back by 6 bases and J by 1 base. The CDR3 has 17 amino acids. Primers included in the PCR were 60 Vbeta and 13 Jbeta primers. Assay used: immunoSEQ multiplex PCR; TCRdb lists only in-frame clones, some missing. The data contain 100,000 to 150,000 clones, around four fifths of them singletons. The chain combines TRBV10-3 with TRBJ2-3, with 9 bases fitting TRBD2. This receptor was taken from a woman between 35 and 50 years old in good health and CMV-seropositive. Specimen: PBMCs. CDR3 in amino acids: CAISPGLARVGTDTQYF. As DNA, the CDR3 is TGTGCCATCAGCCCGGGACTAGCCCGTGTTGGCACAGATACGCAGTATTTT.